A single sample gave rise to the 17 T cell receptor beta chains below, sequenced in a study of cytomegalovirus exposure and HLA in healthy donors. The PCR ran on 60 Vbeta and 13 Jbeta primers. Using immunoSEQ multiplex PCR, the repertoire was profiled, and TCRdb retains in-frame clones only, with some absent. This sample yields about 130,000 clones, of which under 80% are seen a single time; 3% to 4.5% belongs to the top ten. Sequencing was carried out using PBMCs. The source of these receptors is a man aged 40-49 years in good health and CMV-seropositive.

V and J are TRBV5-5 and TRBJ2-5; TRBD1 might be the D (5 bases). Germline loops: CDR1 SGHKS, CDR2 YYEKEE (reference sequence). Deletions cut 5 bases from V and 5 bases from J, with 10 bases between. The CDR3 length is 12 residues. CDR3 sequence reads: CASRQDRETQYF. DNA for the CDR3: TGTGCCAGCAGACAGGACCGCGAGACCCAGTACTTC.

The J gene is TRBJ2-5, the V gene TRBV6-1, with 10 nucleotides matching TRBD1. The CDR3 sequence is 14 residues long. From germline, CDR1 is MNHNS and CDR2 SASEGT. The trim removed 3 bases at V and 5 bases at J, leaving 3 bases unmatched. The CDR3 loop reads CASSEGQGWETQYF. The CDR3 DNA reads as TGTGCCAGCAGTGAGGGACAGGGGTGGGAGACCCAGTACTTC.

This clone was picked up a small number of times. This chain links TRBV5-4 with TRBJ1-3; 7 bases match TRBD1. From germline, CDR1 is SGHNT and CDR2 YYREEE (reference sequence). The junction had 4 bases not matched to a gene; V was cut back by 0 bases and J by 1 base. CDR3 length equals 16 residues. CDR3 sequence (DNA): TGTGCCAGCAGCTTGGCCGGGACAGATTCTGGAAACACCATATATTTT. Translating it yields CASSLAGTDSGNTIYF. Together with reference TRBV5-4 and TRBJ1-3, the CDR3 gives the full variable domain: ETGVTQSPTHLIKTRGQQVTLRCSSQSGHNTVSWYQQALGQGPQFIFQYYREEENGRGNFPPRFSGLQFPNYSSELNVNALELDDSALYLCASSLAGTDSGNTIYFGEGSWLTVV.

The genes are TRBV30 and TRBJ2-5, with 12 bases aligning to TRBD2. The V gene end was trimmed by 0 bases and the J gene end by 3 bases; junction bases not matched to a gene: 2. CDR1 is GTSNPN and CDR2 is SVGIG in the germline V gene (reference sequence). This CDR3 is 15 amino acids long. CDR3 DNA sequence: TGTGCCTGGAGTGTGGCTAGCGGGGGGGAAGAGACCCAGTACTTC. It encodes CAWSVASGGEETQYF.

The chain has TRBV7-3 and TRBJ1-1; 12 bases are shared with TRBD1. Germline assignment: CDR1 SGHTA and CDR2 FQGTGA. This CDR3 has 18 residues. V lost 4 bases, J lost 0 bases, and 9 bases stayed unmatched. This chain's CDR3 is CASSSPGQGAFVNTEAFF. The CDR3 DNA reads TGTGCCAGCAGCTCACCGGGACAGGGGGCGTTCGTGAACACTGAAGCTTTCTTT.

A few counts support this clone. The chain employs TRBV6-1 and TRBJ1-4; 10 bases match TRBD1. Germline V gives CDR1 MNHNS, CDR2 SASEGT. With V trimmed by 4 bases and J by 10 bases, 9 bases remained unmatched. The CDR3 sequence is 15 residues long. CDR3 sequence: CASSAMGQGIGKLFF. The CDR3 coding sequence is TGTGCCAGCAGTGCTATGGGACAGGGGATTGGAAAACTGTTTTTT.

The chain is built from TRBV28 and TRBJ1-1, with TRBD1 identical over 10 bases. CDR3 length equals 15 residues. V lost 5 bases to trimming and J lost 3 bases; unmatched junction nucleotides: 6. Germline V gene lookup returns CDR1 MDHEN and CDR2 SYDVKM. In DNA form, the CDR3 reads TGTGCCAGCAGTCCCGACAGGGGGCGTGACACTGAAGCTTTCTTT. It translates to CASSPDRGRDTEAFF.

The CDR3 DNA is TGTGCCAGCAGTGACGGGACAGTGCTTTATGAAAAACTGTTTTTT. It yields the protein CASSDGTVLYEKLFF. This chain links TRBV6-1 with TRBJ1-4, with 7 bases fitting TRBD1. CDR1 is MNHNS and CDR2 is SASEGT in the germline V gene. This CDR3 comprises 15 residues. V gave up 3 bases and J gave up 6 bases; unmatched junction bases: 7.

The CDR3: CASSRKAGSTDTQYF. The CDR3 DNA sequence: TGTGCCAGCAGCCGAAAAGCGGGTAGCACAGATACGCAGTATTTT. The gene calls are TRBV7-3 and TRBJ2-3; D is perhaps TRBD2 (6 bases). Germline assignment: CDR1 SGHTA and CDR2 FQGTGA. The CDR3 length is 15 residues. The V gene lost 5 bases and the J gene lost 0 bases, with 12 bases spanning the gap. The variable domain in full, with the rest retrieved from reference TRBV7-3 and TRBJ2-3, is GAGVSQTPSNKVTEKGKYVELRCDPISGHTALYWYRQSLGQGPEFLIYFQGTGAADDSGLPNDRFFAVRPEGSVSTLKIQRTERGDSAVYLCASSRKAGSTDTQYFGPGTRLTVL.

This clone was found once. The chain is built from TRBV9 and TRBJ2-7; TRBD2 matches at 11 bases. The J segment lost 7 bases and the V segment lost 3 bases, leaving 9 bases of the junction unmatched. This CDR3 comprises 15 residues. Germline V gives CDR1 SGDLS, CDR2 YYNGEE. CDR3 protein: CASSATLAGVGEQYF. The CDR3 nucleotides read TGTGCCAGCAGCGCAACACTAGCGGGAGTGGGTGAGCAGTACTTC.

The chain couples TRBV7-9 to TRBJ2-7, with 7 nucleotides matching TRBD1. This CDR3 comprises 14 residues. Germline CDR1 is SEHNR and CDR2 is FQNEAQ (reference sequence). J lost 0 bases, V lost 5 bases, and 4 bases had no gene match. In DNA form, the CDR3 reads TGTGCCAGCAGCCCCCGGGACAGCTCCTACGAGCAGTACTTC. It is translated as CASSPRDSSYEQYF.

This chain uses TRBV11-2 with TRBJ2-5; D is perhaps TRBD2 (5 bases). Trimming left V 0 bases short and J 2 bases short, with 13 bases between. The CDR3 totals 16 residues. Germline V gene sequence: CDR1 SGHAT, CDR2 FQNNGV. The CDR3 DNA follows: TGTGCCAGCAGCTTAGAGCGGAGGCAGATTCAAGAGACCCAGTACTTC. Its protein is CASSLERRQIQETQYF.

The chain couples TRBV7-6 to TRBJ2-5; TRBD1 agrees at 11 bases. The J segment lost 5 bases and the V segment lost 1 base, leaving 9 bases of the junction unmatched. CDR3 length: 17 residues. The V gene's germline CDR1 is SGHVS and CDR2 FNYEAQ. The CDR3 region has the DNA TGTGCCAGCAGCTTAGTTCCCGGGACAGGGGGATTCGAGACCCAGTACTTC. Protein: CASSLVPGTGGFETQYF.

This chain connects TRBV7-9 to TRBJ2-4, with 7 bases matching TRBD2. Germline CDR1 is SEHNR and CDR2 is FQNEAQ (reference sequence). Unmatched junction bases numbered 3, after V lost 4 bases and J lost 0 bases. This CDR3 is built from 15 residues. The CDR3 loop is CASSWEGAAKNIQYF. CDR3 in DNA: TGTGCCAGCAGCTGGGAGGGTGCAGCCAAAAACATTCAGTACTTC.

This clone was picked up one time. The CDR3 loop reads CASSLTGQNTEAFF. CDR3 nucleotide sequence: TGCGCCAGCAGCCTGACAGGACAGAACACTGAAGCTTTCTTT. The rearrangement uses TRBV4-1 and TRBJ1-1; maybe TRBD1 (6 bases). Trimming took off 4 bases at V and 1 base at J, with 10 bases between the two ends. Germline V gene data show CDR1 as MGHRA and CDR2 as YSYEKL. This CDR3 contains 14 residues.

The J gene is TRBJ2-5, the V gene TRBV6-1, with 10 bases aligning to TRBD1. The CDR3 has 14 residues. Losses at the gene ends were 8 bases for V and 5 bases for J; bases not matched to a gene: 8. Looked up from germline, CDR1 is MNHNS and CDR2 is SASEGT. In DNA, the CDR3 is TGTGCCAGCCGACAGGGGGCTGAGGGGGAGACCCAGTACTTC. Its translation is CASRQGAEGETQYF.

The rearrangement joins TRBV7-3 to TRBJ2-5; 7 nucleotides match TRBD1. The germline CDR1 and CDR2 sequences are SGHTA and FQGTGA. The CDR3 is made up of 13 amino acids. J gave up 5 bases and V 5 bases, and 5 bases lay outside the gene matches. In nucleotides, the CDR3 is TGTGCCAGCAGCCGAGAGGACAGGGAGACCCAGTACTTC. Protein: CASSREDRETQYF.